The sequence of this TCR beta chain was determined in a study of T-cell reconstitution after alpha-beta-depleted transplantation in children. This clonotype was seen only a few times. This CDR3 region has 15 residues. CDR1 is MNHNS and CDR2 is SASEGT in the germline V gene. The trim removed 4 bases at V and 3 bases at J, leaving 5 bases unmatched. For TCRbeta, the library was prepared with unique molecular identifiers. Each CDR3 protein is one row after TCRdb ran MiXCR on the PCR reads. The sample contains nearly 400,000 distinct CDR3 sequences, around 21% of which appear only once. This rearrangement joins TRBV6-1 to TRBJ1-4, with 7 bases that match TRBD1. The clonotype originates from a human donor who donated a stem cell graft to a child with acute myeloid leukemia. Sequences were derived from PBMCs from the stem cell graft donor, sampled from the stem cell graft. CDR3 region: CASSVLTGSNEKLFF. DNA for the CDR3: TGTGCCAGCAGTGTTCTGACAGGGTCTAATGAAAAACTGTTTTTT.